One sample yielded the 27 T cell receptor beta chains listed below, sequenced in a study of preoperative IRX-2 immunotherapy in early breast cancer. Indicated treatment: preoperative locoregional IRX-2 cytokine immunotherapy. Using immunoSEQ multiplex PCR, the repertoire was profiled, and TCRdb retains in-frame clones only, with some absent. The profile shows around 10,000 clones, 75% to 90% of them singletons. Sequenced material: lymph node tissue, taken before IRX-2 immunotherapy. The receptors stem from a human donor with breast cancer.

This clone was seen only a few times. This chain links TRBV19 with TRBJ1-1; D is ambiguous. Germline V CDR1 and CDR2: LNHDA, SQIVND (reference sequence). This CDR3 comprises 14 residues. V was clipped by 3 bases and J by 2 bases, with 10 bases between them. The CDR3 DNA follows: TGTGCCAGTAGTATCCAACATTTCAACACTGAAGCTTTCTTT. Amino acids: CASSIQHFNTEAFF.

The chain has TRBV19 and TRBJ2-4; no reliable D call. With 1 base removed from V and 4 bases from J, the gap between germline ends came to 8 bases. From germline, CDR1 is LNHDA and CDR2 SQIVND (reference sequence). There are 14 residues in the CDR3. This CDR3 reads CASSIGGLKNIQYF. The CDR3 bases are TGTGCCAGTAGTATAGGTGGGCTAAAAAACATTCAGTACTTC.

The chain uses TRBV2 and TRBJ2-1; D is undetermined. The V and J ends lost 7 bases and 4 bases respectively, with 11 bases between them. CDR1 SNHLY and CDR2 FYNNEI come from the germline V gene. This CDR3 has 13 residues. CDR3 nucleotide sequence: TGTGCCAGCACCGTGGTTGGGTACAATGAGCAGTTCTTC. It specifies CASTVVGYNEQFF.

The chain combines TRBV5-1 with TRBJ2-5; TRBD2 aligns across 11 bases. The CDR3 length is 15 residues. The germline gives CDR1 SGHRS, CDR2 YFSETQ. The V and J ends lost 2 bases and 4 bases, in that order; junction bases with no gene match: 4. Here the CDR3 DNA reads TGCGCCAGCAGCTTATCTAGCGGGAGGCCAGAGACCCAGTACTTC. Protein: CASSLSSGRPETQYF.

The gene calls are TRBV11-3 and TRBJ1-1; D is uncertain. CDR1 and CDR2 from the germline V gene are SGHNT and YENEEA. V was clipped by 2 bases and J by 4 bases, with 11 bases between them. The CDR3 has 14 amino acids. The CDR3 reads CASSLSTVTTEAFF. For the CDR3, the DNA is TGTGCCAGCAGCTTAAGTACGGTGACCACTGAAGCTTTCTTT.

J is TRBJ2-1 and V is TRBV10-2; D may be TRBD2 (6 bases). CDR1 WSHSY and CDR2 SAAADI come from the germline V gene. Trimming removed 8 bases from V and 0 bases from J, with 11 bases in between. The CDR3 is 14 residues long. The CDR3 DNA follows: TGCGCCAGCGTCGGACTAAGCTCCTACAATGAGCAGTTCTTC. It codes for CASVGLSSYNEQFF.

This clone has a handful of counts. The chain carries TRBV28 and TRBJ1-5; D not certain. The CDR3 has 14 residues. Germline CDR1 reads MDHEN; CDR2 reads SYDVKM. Trimming removed 2 bases at V and 0 bases at J, with 5 bases between. CDR3 in DNA: TGTGCCAGCAGTTTAGAGAATAGCAATCAGCCCCAGCATTTT. Its protein product is CASSLENSNQPQHF. The entire variable domain, with the rest obtained from reference TRBV28 and TRBJ1-5, is as follows: DVKVTQSSRYLVKRTGEKVFLECVQDMDHENMFWYRQDPGLGLRLIYFSYDVKMKEKGDIPEGYSVSREKKERFSLILESASTNQTSMYLCASSLENSNQPQHFGDGTRLSIL.

The genes are TRBV6-8 and TRBJ2-7; 11 nucleotides line up with TRBD1. The CDR3 covers 16 residues. Germline CDR1 MNHGY, CDR2 SAAAGT. Trimming cost V 7 bases and J 4 bases; bases outside gene matches: 12. CDR3 loop: CASTENPGTGGYEQYF. The CDR3 DNA reads TGTGCCAGCACTGAAAATCCCGGGACAGGGGGGTACGAGCAGTACTTC.

This clone was counted only a few times. J is TRBJ2-6 and V is TRBV19; 11 bases line up with TRBD1. This CDR3 has 17 residues. Per germline, CDR1 LNHDA and CDR2 SQIVND (reference sequence). V lost 5 bases to trimming and J lost 4 bases; unmatched junction nucleotides: 7. Written as DNA, the CDR3 is TGTGCCAGTAGTCGGACAGGGGGCGCGACGGGGGCCAACGTCCTGACTTTC. It codes for CASSRTGGATGANVLTF.

J is TRBJ2-7 and V is TRBV19, with 8 bases identical to TRBD2. The CDR3 has 16 residues. In germline, CDR1 is LNHDA, CDR2 SQIVND (reference sequence). V lost 3 bases and J lost 3; bases outside the gene matches: 10. The CDR3 nucleotides read TGTGCCAGTAGTATTAAGGCGGGCGGGAGGTACTACGAGCAGTACTTC. Translating it yields CASSIKAGGRYYEQYF.

This clone was seen more than once but under ten times. The J gene is TRBJ2-2, the V gene TRBV6-8; TRBD2 might be the D (6 bases). Per germline, CDR1 MNHGY and CDR2 SAAAGT. Trimming removed 1 base from V and 6 bases from J, with 9 bases in between. The CDR3 contains 14 residues. The CDR3 DNA reads as TGTGCCAGCAGTTACTGGGGGGTGGCCGGGGAGCTGTTTTTT. Translated: CASSYWGVAGELFF.

This clone was counted between two and nine times. The genes are TRBV11-3 and TRBJ1-2, with D unresolved. Germline CDR1 SGHNT, CDR2 YENEEA. The V and J ends lost 7 bases and 7 bases respectively, with 22 bases between them. The CDR3 totals 15 residues. The CDR3 coding sequence is TGTGCCAGCAAACCGTCGTCGCCGGAGTCGTCTGGCTACACCTTC. Its translation is CASKPSSPESSGYTF.

This CDR3 reads CAAGHWKNTEAFF. CDR3 in DNA: TGTGCCGCTGGCCACTGGAAGAACACTGAAGCTTTCTTT. The gene calls are TRBV30 and TRBJ1-1; the D is unclear. The germline gives CDR1 GTSNPN, CDR2 SVGIG (reference sequence). V lost 8 bases and J lost 1, with 14 bases in between. The CDR3 has 13 residues.

The J gene is TRBJ1-4, the V gene TRBV11-3; 9 bases agree with TRBD1. The CDR3 totals 14 residues. The V and J ends lost 3 bases and 14 bases, in that order; junction bases with no gene match: 10. Germline CDR1 SGHNT, CDR2 YENEEA. CDR3 region: CASSFTGGPSGLFF. The CDR3 nucleotides read TGTGCCAGCAGCTTTACAGGGGGCCCCTCAGGGCTGTTTTTT.

A few counts support this clone. The chain joins TRBV10-3 to TRBJ1-1; 11 nucleotides line up with TRBD1. The CDR3 consists of 17 residues. J was trimmed by 3 bases and V by 0 bases; bases with no gene match: 6. Looked up from germline, CDR1 is ENHRY and CDR2 is SYGVKD. CDR3 bases: TGTGCCATCAGTGAGTCAAGGGACAGGGGGTTTGACACTGAAGCTTTCTTT. Protein product: CAISESRDRGFDTEAFF.

This chain links TRBV29-1 with TRBJ1-2, with TRBD1 identical over 10 bases. Trimming cost V 4 bases and J 6 bases; bases outside gene matches: 11. The CDR3 runs 15 residues. Germline lookup yields CDR1 SQVTM and CDR2 ANQGSEA. DNA of the CDR3: TGCAGCGTTGTGTTGGACAGGGGGTTGTTCGATGGCTACACCTTC. It is translated as CSVVLDRGLFDGYTF.

The V and J genes are TRBV14 and TRBJ2-1; D not resolved. Germline CDR1 and CDR2: SGHDN and FVKESK. CDR3 size: 11 residues. Trimming took 6 bases from V and 7 from J, leaving 7 bases between them. The CDR3 nucleotides are TGTGCCAGCAGTATCCGGAATGAGCAGTTCTTC. Translating it yields CASSIRNEQFF.

The rearrangement uses TRBV10-3 and TRBJ1-1, with unresolved D. Germline loops: CDR1 ENHRY, CDR2 SYGVKD. The germline V and J ends were trimmed by 5 bases and 0 bases, with 7 bases remaining between them. The CDR3 is 13 amino acids. This CDR3 reads CAISSLMNTEAFF. The CDR3 DNA is TGTGCCATCAGTAGCCTGATGAACACTGAAGCTTTCTTT.

The chain employs TRBV5-1 and TRBJ2-7, with D perhaps TRBD1 (6 bases). Trimming left V 4 bases short and J 7 bases short, with 24 bases between. The CDR3 is 16 amino acids. CDR1 is SGHRS, CDR2 YFSETQ, per germline. DNA of the CDR3: TGCGCCAGCAGCCGTACCACACAGGGCCATTCGGGAGAGCAGTACTTC. Translated: CASSRTTQGHSGEQYF. Filled out from reference TRBV5-1 and TRBJ2-7, the complete variable domain reads KAGVTQTPRYLIKTRGQQVTLSCSPISGHRSVSWYQQTPGQGLQFLFEYFSETQRNKGNFPGRFSGRQFSNSRSEMNVSTLELGDSALYLCASSRTTQGHSGEQYFGPGTRLTVT.

This sequence joins TRBV10-2 and TRBJ2-7; TRBD1 matches at 12 bases. CDR1 and CDR2 from the germline V gene are WSHSY and SAAADI. This CDR3 region has 14 residues. Trimming took 6 bases from V and 5 from J; bases not matched to a gene: 5. CDR3 sequence reads: CASRAGTGGDEQYF. The CDR3 coding sequence is TGCGCCAGCAGGGCCGGGACAGGGGGCGACGAGCAGTACTTC.

This clone has a single count. The V gene is TRBV15, the J gene TRBJ1-5, with a tentative D call TRBD1 (5 bases). The germline V gene has CDR1 LNHNV and CDR2 YYDKDF (reference sequence). This CDR3 spans 14 amino acids. The V end was cut by 0 bases, the J end by 4 bases, with 7 bases between. The CDR3 spells CATSRDRGNQPQHF. For the CDR3, the DNA is TGTGCCACCAGCAGAGATAGGGGAAATCAGCCCCAGCATTTT. Full variable domain (rest looked up from reference TRBV15 and TRBJ1-5): DAMVIQNPRYQVTQFGKPVTLSCSQTLNHNVMYWYQQKSSQAPKLLFHYYDKDFNNEADTPDNFQSRRPNTSFCFLDIRSPGLGDTAMYLCATSRDRGNQPQHFGDGTRLSIL.

This clone was seen once. The chain recombines TRBV25-1 with TRBJ1-1, with a possible D match to TRBD1 (6 bases). V was pared by 4 bases and J by 0 bases, with 12 bases between. Germline CDR1 reads MGHDK; CDR2 reads SYGVNS. This CDR3 comprises 15 residues. This chain's CDR3 is CASSGRQAMNTEAFF. The DNA for the CDR3 is TGTGCCAGCAGTGGTCGACAGGCAATGAACACTGAAGCTTTCTTT.

V is TRBV6-8 and J is TRBJ2-2; the match to TRBD2 covers 9 bases. Germline-derived CDR1 and CDR2 are MNHGY and SAAAGT. This CDR3 contains 17 residues. The V segment lost 2 bases and the J segment 0 bases; nucleotides outside the gene matches: 4. The DNA of the CDR3 is TGTGCCAGCAGTTACCCGGGACTAGCCTCGAACACCGGGGAGCTGTTTTTT. Its translation: CASSYPGLASNTGELFF.

The rearrangement links TRBV8-2 to TRBJ2-2; the table names TRBD2, a call not compared with the DNA. TRBV8-2 is designated a pseudogene. This CDR3 contains 16 residues. The DNA of the CDR3 is TGTGCCAGCAGTTTGGGAGTAGCGGTAAACACCGGGGAGCTGTTTTTT. Its translation is CASSLGVAVNTGELFF.

The chain joins TRBV7-1 to TRBJ1-1, with a weak D call TRBD1 (5 bases). TRBV7-1 is assigned to the ORF class and has an uncertain function. Deletions cut 5 bases from V and 0 bases from J, with 13 bases between. This CDR3 region has 15 residues. CDR3 in DNA: TGTGCCAGCAGCGCCCTAGGGACGGTGAACACTGAAGCTTTCTTT. Its protein is CASSALGTVNTEAFF.

The rearrangement uses TRBV6-8 and TRBJ2-7; D assignment may be TRBD1 or TRBD2 (5 bases each). Germline V CDR1 and CDR2: MNHGY, SAAAGT. The CDR3 sequence is 13 residues long. V was trimmed by 0 bases and J by 6 bases, leaving 9 bases between them. The CDR3: CASSYSGESEQYF. The CDR3 bases are TGTGCCAGCAGTTACTCGGGGGAGAGCGAGCAGTACTTC.

This sequence joins TRBV10-3 and TRBJ1-5, with D unclear. The CDR3 spans 14 residues. Trimming took 0 bases from V and 6 from J, leaving 9 bases between them. Germline CDR1 ENHRY, CDR2 SYGVKD. DNA of the CDR3: TGTGCCATCAGTGAGTCGGAGCGGGGTCAGCCCCAGCATTTT. It is translated as CAISESERGQPQHF.